A selection of T cell receptor beta chains follows, all from one sample in a study of T cell repertoires in cytomegalovirus infection. Their antigens are not known. In TCRdb, the reads were re-called with MiXCR into one record per CDR3 protein. The repertoire holds about 890,000 distinct CDR3 sequences, with roughly 30% as singletons. Sequencing was performed on cultured CD8+ T cells from PBMCs, taken from culture after CMV antigen stimulation. The source is a human donor in good health (CMV status not recorded). Some clones in this sample may be carry-over from other donors' samples. Both conserved end residues are part of each CDR3. A D gene is named only where the DNA matches it firmly. Some rows mark clone size as missing; the rest say once, few, many or name a class of expanded clone.

d_call j_call v_call clone_size cdr3_aa cdr3_nt
NA TRBJ2-3 TRBV12-3/TRBV12-4 few CASSLWGRDTQYF TGTGCCAGCAGTTTATGGGGGCGGGATACGCAGTATTTT
TRBD2 TRBJ2-1 TRBV27 few CASSPLAGRDEQFF TGTGCCAGCAGTCCCCTAGCGGGGAGGGATGAGCAGTTCTTC
NA TRBJ2-3 TRBV6-6 NA CASSYSSAGTSTDTQYF TGTGCCAGCAGTTACTCCTCCGCAGGAACTAGCACAGATACGCAGTATTTT
TRBD2 TRBJ2-1 TRBV7-9 many CASSPGGFSYNEQFF TGTGCCAGCAGCCCCGGGGGGTTCTCCTACAATGAGCAGTTCTTC
NA TRBJ2-4 TRBV20-1 NA CSARLTEKNIQYF TGCAGTGCTAGATTGACAGAGAAAAACATTCAGTACTTC
TRBD1 TRBJ1-5 TRBV27 NA CASSLSKGANQPQHF TGTGCCAGCAGTTTATCAAAGGGGGCGAATCAGCCCCAGCATTTT
TRBD2 TRBJ2-1 TRBV5-4 NA CASSPPEGPTGTTDNEQFF TGTGCCAGCAGCCCTCCGGAGGGACCCACCGGGACTACCGACAATGAGCAGTTCTTC
TRBD2 TRBJ2-5 TRBV6-6 NA CASSYSRAGGFETQYF TGTGCCAGCAGTTACTCGAGGGCGGGGGGGTTCGAGACCCAGTACTTC
TRBD1 TRBJ1-2 TRBV7-6 NA CASSPWDSHSLGLYGYTF TGTGCCAGCAGCCCCTGGGACAGCCACTCACTGGGGCTCTATGGCTACACCTTC
NA TRBJ2-1 TRBV20-1 few CSASLAGAEQFF TGCAGTGCTAGTCTGGCGGGGGCTGAGCAGTTCTTC
NA TRBJ2-1 TRBV7-3 few CASSLRSPGPLGTYNEQFF TGTGCCAGCAGCTTACGTAGCCCCGGACCCCTCGGGACGTACAATGAGCAGTTCTTC
TRBD2 TRBJ2-2 TRBV7-6 few CASSLGRTSGGITGELFF TGTGCCAGCAGCTTGGGTCGGACTAGCGGGGGTATCACCGGGGAGCTGTTTTTT
TRBD1 TRBJ1-2 TRBV12-5 few CASGLGGHSLYGYTF TGTGCTAGTGGTTTAGGGGGCCACTCCCTATATGGCTACACCTTC
NA TRBJ2-2 TRBV13 NA CASSLKWRSRVGGELFF TGTGCCAGCAGCTTAAAATGGCGGAGTCGTGTTGGCGGGGAGCTGTTTTTT
NA TRBJ2-1 TRBV6-2/TRBV6-3 NA CASSYSSGLSYNEQFF TGTGCCAGCAGTTACTCCAGTGGCCTCTCCTACAATGAGCAGTTCTTC
NA TRBJ2-1 TRBV9 NA CASSVEGTRRGEQFF TGTGCCAGCAGCGTAGAGGGGACCCGCCGGGGGGAGCAGTTCTTC
NA TRBJ1-2 TRBV5-8 NA CASSLTSDRPLDYGYTF TGTGCCAGCAGCTTGACCTCCGACAGACCACTAGACTATGGCTACACCTTC
TRBD1 TRBJ2-1 TRBV6-2/TRBV6-3 NA CASGTGGLRDEQFF TGTGCCAGCGGGACAGGGGGTCTCCGGGATGAGCAGTTCTTC
NA TRBJ2-2 TRBV6-2/TRBV6-3 NA CASSSGAPGELFF TGTGCCAGCAGTTCGGGAGCACCCGGGGAGCTGTTTTTT
NA TRBJ2-1 TRBV6-1 many CASLGNEQFF TGTGCCAGCCTTGGCAATGAGCAGTTCTTC
NA TRBJ2-3 TRBV28 few CASSPGVGGGQDTQYF TGTGCCAGCAGTCCCGGCGTGGGGGGGGGACAAGATACGCAGTATTTT
NA TRBJ2-3 TRBV27 NA CASSSQGGSATDTQYF TGTGCCAGCAGTTCCCAAGGGGGGTCAGCCACAGATACGCAGTATTTT